This T cell receptor (beta chain) was obtained from a study of beta chain features in type 1 diabetes. Across the study: The study examined around 98,000,000 sorted cells across all samples. Study-level points and caveats: TCRB CDR3s were moderately but significantly shorter in Type 1 diabetes patients in all four CD4+ subsets.

The CDR3 contains 19 residues. In germline, CDR1 is KGHSH, CDR2 LQKENI. Losses at the gene ends were 0 bases for V and 0 bases for J; bases not matched to a gene: 7. This clone was seen a handful of times. Its antigen is not known. Sequencing targeted expressed TCRB transcripts, as all isolated RNA had been reverse transcribed. Profiling relied on immunoSEQ multiplex PCR, and the TCRdb table lists in-frame clones only, not all of them. The sample records about 210,000 clones, approximately 10% being singletons. Material: central memory CD4+ T cells from blood. The TCR was taken from a man between 18 and 35 years old in good health. This chain joins TRBV18 and TRBJ2-1, with TRBD2 matching 11 bases. Here the CDR3 DNA reads TGTGCCAGCTCACCACCGACTAGCGGGGAGGGACGCTCCTACAATGAGCAGTTCTTC. Translating it yields CASSPPTSGEGRSYNEQFF.